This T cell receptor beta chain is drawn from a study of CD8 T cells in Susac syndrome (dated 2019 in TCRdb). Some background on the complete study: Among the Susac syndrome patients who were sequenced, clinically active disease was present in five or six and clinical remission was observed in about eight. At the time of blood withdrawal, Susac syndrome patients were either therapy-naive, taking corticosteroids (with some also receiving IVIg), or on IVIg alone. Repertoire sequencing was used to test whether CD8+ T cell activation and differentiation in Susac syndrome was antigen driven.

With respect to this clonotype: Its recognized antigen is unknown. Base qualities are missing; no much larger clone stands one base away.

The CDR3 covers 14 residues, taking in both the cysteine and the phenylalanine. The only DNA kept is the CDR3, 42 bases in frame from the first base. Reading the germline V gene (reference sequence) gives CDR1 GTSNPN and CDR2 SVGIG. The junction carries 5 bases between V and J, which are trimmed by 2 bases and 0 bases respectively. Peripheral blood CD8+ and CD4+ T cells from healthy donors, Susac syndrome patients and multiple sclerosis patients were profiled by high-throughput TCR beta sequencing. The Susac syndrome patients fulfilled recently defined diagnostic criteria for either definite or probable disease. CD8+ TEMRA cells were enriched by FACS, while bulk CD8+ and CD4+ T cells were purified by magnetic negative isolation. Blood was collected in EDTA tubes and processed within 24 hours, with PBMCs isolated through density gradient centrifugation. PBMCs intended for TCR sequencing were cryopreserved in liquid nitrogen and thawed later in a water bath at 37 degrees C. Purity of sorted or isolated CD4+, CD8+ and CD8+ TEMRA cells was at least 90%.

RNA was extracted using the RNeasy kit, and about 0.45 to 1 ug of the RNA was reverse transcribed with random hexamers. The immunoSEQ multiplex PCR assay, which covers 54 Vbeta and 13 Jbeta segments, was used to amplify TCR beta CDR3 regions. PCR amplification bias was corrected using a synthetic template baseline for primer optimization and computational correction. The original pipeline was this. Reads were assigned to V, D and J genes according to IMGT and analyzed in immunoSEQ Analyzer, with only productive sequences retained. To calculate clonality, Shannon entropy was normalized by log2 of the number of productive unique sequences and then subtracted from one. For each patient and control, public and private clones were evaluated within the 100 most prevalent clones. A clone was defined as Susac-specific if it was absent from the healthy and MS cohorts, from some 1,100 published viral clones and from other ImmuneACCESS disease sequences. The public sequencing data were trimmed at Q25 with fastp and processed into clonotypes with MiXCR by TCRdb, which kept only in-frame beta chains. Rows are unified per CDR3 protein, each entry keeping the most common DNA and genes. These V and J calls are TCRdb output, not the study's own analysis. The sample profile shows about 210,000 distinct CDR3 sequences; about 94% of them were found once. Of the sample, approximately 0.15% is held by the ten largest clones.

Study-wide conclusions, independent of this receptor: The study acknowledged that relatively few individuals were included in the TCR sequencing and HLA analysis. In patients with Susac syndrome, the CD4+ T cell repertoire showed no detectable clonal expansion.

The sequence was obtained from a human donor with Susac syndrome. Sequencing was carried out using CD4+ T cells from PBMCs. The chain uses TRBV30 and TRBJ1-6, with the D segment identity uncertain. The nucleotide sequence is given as TGTGCCTGGAGTATGAGCTCCTATAATTCACCCCTCCACTTT. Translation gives CAWSMSSYNSPLHF.